This T cell receptor beta chain appears in the sequencing data of a study of CD8+ T cells in alopecia areata. As for the study in general: Administration of oral tofacitinib to treated patients was at 5 to 10 mg twice daily.

The treatment: oral pan-JAK inhibitor, 5-10 mg twice daily. After isolation, RNA underwent reverse transcription to generate cDNA as the sequencing template. Method: immunoSEQ multiplex PCR; TCRdb's copy keeps in-frame clones and lacks some. This table holds 90,000 to 150,000 clones, 53% found once. The source is a human donor with alopecia areata. The material was CD4+ T cells sorted from blood, obtained at week 4, from a patient treated with tofacitinib.

CDR3 bases: TGTGCCTGGAGTAACGGCGGGAGGGCAGATACGCAGTATTTT. Encoded protein: CAWSNGGRADTQYF. The V and J genes are TRBV30 and TRBJ2-3; 9 positions match TRBD2. The CDR3 sequence is 14 residues long. Looked up from germline, CDR1 is GTSNPN and CDR2 is SVGIG (reference sequence). V shed 2 bases, J shed 4 bases, and the junction held 4 bases outside the gene matches.